This T cell receptor beta chain derives from a study of T cell responses to AZD1222 COVID-19 vaccine. Data came from immunoSEQ multiplex PCR; TCRdb stores just in-frame clones and leaves some out. The table records about 110,000 clones, 70% to 90% of them present only once. V was pared by 4 bases and J by 11 bases, with 17 bases between. This CDR3 has 13 residues. Sequences were derived from peripheral blood, sampled on day 0 of AZD1222 vaccination. The origin of this receptor is an adult in good health. The genes are TRBV12-3 or TRBV12-4 and TRBJ1-1; perhaps TRBD1 as D (5 bases). CDR3 DNA: TGTGCCAGCAGTTCTCGGACACCGTCCGAGGCTTTCTTT. Protein product: CASSSRTPSEAFF.